This TCR beta chain is drawn from a study of identical twins. This clonotype occurred many times. TCRdb redid the calling of the 5' RACE reads with MiXCR, one entry per CDR3 protein. This table holds more than 350,000 distinct CDR3 sequences, about 10% found once. This CDR3 comprises 14 residues. V is TRBV21-1 and J is TRBJ2-3. TRBV21-1 is reported as a pseudogene. The sample taken for sequencing was naive T cells sorted from blood. The sequence derives from a woman in her forties or fifties in good health. The CDR3 sequence is CASKRALLTDTQYF. The CDR3 DNA is TGTGCCAGCAAGCGAGCGCTACTCACAGATACGCAGTATTTT.